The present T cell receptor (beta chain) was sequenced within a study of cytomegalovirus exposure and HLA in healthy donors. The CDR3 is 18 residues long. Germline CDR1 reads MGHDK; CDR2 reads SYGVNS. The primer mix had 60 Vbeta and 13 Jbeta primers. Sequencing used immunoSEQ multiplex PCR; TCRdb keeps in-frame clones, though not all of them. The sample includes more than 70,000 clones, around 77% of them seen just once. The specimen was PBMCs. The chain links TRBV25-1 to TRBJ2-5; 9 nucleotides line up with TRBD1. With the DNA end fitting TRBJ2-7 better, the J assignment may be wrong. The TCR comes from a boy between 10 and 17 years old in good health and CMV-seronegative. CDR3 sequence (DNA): TGTGCCAGCAGTGAATATCAATGGGGCCGGGACAGGGTTTACGAGCAGTACTTC. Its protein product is CASSEYQWGRDRVYEQYF.